This is a list of T cell receptor beta chains from one sample in a study of shared T cell receptors in the human thymus. Sequencing used immunoSEQ multiplex PCR; TCRdb keeps in-frame clones, though not all of them. The sample lists hundreds of thousands of clones, 88% occurring once. These data were likewise used in another study, on human thymus T cells.

The sequenced sample consisted of thymocytes. The receptor source for this set is a boy in the first two years of life with a congenital heart defect. Each CDR3 is given with its conserved first and last residue. The D gene is left open where the match is weak. The size entry is marked missing in some rows and otherwise reads once, few, many or a size class.

j_call	v_call	d_call	clone_size	cdr3_nt	cdr3_aa
TRBJ1-1	TRBV2	TRBD1	-	TGTGCCAGCAGTCAGGACAGGGGGCAAAGGAGCACTGAAGCTTTCTTT	CASSQDRGQRSTEAFF
TRBJ2-5	TRBV6-1	-	-	TGTGCCAGCAGTGATGACCAACAGGGCGGCGTGACCCAGTACTTC	CASSDDQQGGVTQYF
TRBJ2-7	TRBV10-3	-	-	TGTGCCATCAGCGAAGAGAGCTACGAGCAGTACTTC	CAISEESYEQYF
TRBJ2-7	TRBV4-3	-	-	TGCGCCAGCAGCCAAGGGCAGGGCCGGCCGGGCGAGCAGTACTTC	CASSQGQGRPGEQYF
TRBJ2-2	TRBV6-1	-	-	TGTGCCAGCAGTACCCGGGACACCTACACCGGGGAGCTGTTTTTT	CASSTRDTYTGELFF
TRBJ2-5	TRBV6-1	TRBD1	few	TGTGCCAGCAGCGTGGGACAGGGACAAGAGACCCAGTACTTC	CASSVGQGQETQYF
TRBJ2-7	TRBV21-1	-	-	TGTGCCAGCAGCAAAGTGGACAGAATCTACGAGCAGTACTTC	CASSKVDRIYEQYF
TRBJ1-5	TRBV2	TRBD1	-	TGTGCCAGCAAACCCTCCGCCCGACAGGGGGACCAGCCCCAGCATTTT	CASKPSARQGDQPQHF
TRBJ2-2	TRBV5-1	TRBD1	-	TGCGCCAGCAGCCTGAGGCCCGGGACAGGGGGCGCCCGGGGAGTCGGGGAGCTGTTTTTT	CASSLRPGTGGARGVGELFF
TRBJ2-7	TRBV9	TRBD2	-	TGTGCCAGCAGCCCGGACTTACTAGCGGGAGCCGCCACCTACGAGCAGTACTTC	CASSPDLLAGAATYEQYF
TRBJ2-2	TRBV9	-	-	TGTGCCAGCAGCACAAACAAAGGGGGGGCGCCCGGGGAGCTGTTTTTT	CASSTNKGGAPGELFF
TRBJ1-2	TRBV10-3	TRBD1	-	TGTGCCATCAGTGATCCCGACAGGGACGGCTATGGCTACACCTTC	CAISDPDRDGYGYTF
TRBJ2-3	TRBV5-1	-	-	TGCGCCAGCAGCTCCCTTTGCCCCGGGAGTAGGGATACGCAGTATTTT	CASSSLCPGSRDTQYF
TRBJ2-7	TRBV9	-	-	TGTGCCAGCAGCGCCCCGGGGGAGGACTACGAGCAGTACTTC	CASSAPGEDYEQYF
TRBJ2-3	TRBV4-3	TRBD2	-	TGCGCCAGCAGCCAAGAGCCGGGAGGGCCTTTAGATACGCAGTATTTT	CASSQEPGGPLDTQYF
TRBJ2-7	TRBV4-3	-	-	TGCGCCAGCAGCCAAGTCAGGAGGGACTACGAGCAGTACTTC	CASSQVRRDYEQYF
TRBJ2-7	TRBV4-3	TRBD2	-	TGCGCCAGCAGCCAAGATCGGGGGGAGGGCCGCTTCTACGAGCAGTACTTC	CASSQDRGEGRFYEQYF
TRBJ1-1	TRBV19	-	once	TGTGCCAGTAGTCTTTGTTTTTCCCGGGGCACTGAAGCTTTCTTT	CASSLCFSRGTEAFF
TRBJ2-3	TRBV30	TRBD2	-	TGTGCCTGGAGTGGGCCGGGACTAGCGGGAGTGGATACGCAGTATTTT	CAWSGPGLAGVDTQYF
TRBJ2-7	TRBV20-1	-	-	TGCAGTGTCCAGGGCTCCTACGAGCAGTACTTC	CSVQGSYEQYF
TRBJ2-3	TRBV4-2	TRBD2	-	TGTGCCAGCAGCCTGGGGGGACTAGCGGGGATCACAGATACGCAGTATTTT	CASSLGGLAGITDTQYF
TRBJ2-1	TRBV11-2	TRBD2	-	TGTGCCAGCAGCTTAGAGAGGGCTTCGCGGGGGAACAATGAGCAGTTCTTC	CASSLERASRGNNEQFF
TRBJ2-1	TRBV30	TRBD2	-	TGTGCCTGGAGTGTAGAATTGACTAGCCCCACGAGCTCCTACAATGAGCAGTTCTTC	CAWSVELTSPTSSYNEQFF
TRBJ2-1	TRBV4-3	-	-	TGCGCCAGCACTCCCGGCGGGGCCCGGCCGGGAGCCCCTTACAATGAGCAGTTCTTC	CASTPGGARPGAPYNEQFF
TRBJ1-1	TRBV6-6	-	few	TGTGCCAGCAGTTACGGGGCAGGGGCCATGAACACTGAAGCTTTCTTT	CASSYGAGAMNTEAFF
TRBJ2-7	TRBV23-1	-	-	TGCGCCAGCTTAGAAGGAGGCTCCTACGAGCAGTACTTC	CASLEGGSYEQYF
TRBJ1-2	TRBV15	TRBD1	-	TGTGCCACCAGCGGTGGACAGGGTTGGGGCTACACCTTC	CATSGGQGWGYTF
TRBJ2-5	TRBV7-9	-	-	TGTGCCAGCAGCCCCCTCTTGGGGCGCCCGGAGACCCAGTACTTC	CASSPLLGRPETQYF
TRBJ2-1	TRBV4-3	TRBD2	few	TGCGCCAGCAGCCAATCGACTAGCTATAAAAGAGACAATGAGCAGTTCTTC	CASSQSTSYKRDNEQFF
TRBJ1-2	TRBV19	TRBD1	-	TGTGCCAGTAGCTCCGGGACAGGGGGCGACTATGGCTACACCTTC	CASSSGTGGDYGYTF
TRBJ1-5	TRBV4-2	-	few	TGTGCCAGCAGCCAAGCGGCCGTCGAGGGCAATCAGCCCCAGCATTTT	CASSQAAVEGNQPQHF
TRBJ2-3	TRBV5-4	-	few	TGTGCCAGCAGCTTGGAGAGCATGGGAGGACACTGCACAGATACGCAGTATTTT	CASSLESMGGHCTDTQYF
TRBJ2-7	TRBV7-2	-	-	TGTGCCAGCAGCCCGGGACTGACCTACGAGCAGTACTTC	CASSPGLTYEQYF
TRBJ2-7	TRBV5-1	TRBD1	-	TGCGCCAGCAGCCTGGACAGGGGGGTCAACGAGCAGTACTTC	CASSLDRGVNEQYF
TRBJ2-7	TRBV5-1	-	-	TGCGCCAGCAGCCCCCAGGCGAGTGACAAGTCCTACGAGCAGTACTTC	CASSPQASDKSYEQYF
TRBJ2-4	TRBV14	TRBD2	-	TGTGCCAGCAGCCAAGCTGGACTAGTAGTAGCCAAAAACATTCAGTACTTC	CASSQAGLVVAKNIQYF
TRBJ1-3	TRBV15	TRBD1	-	TGTGCCACCAGCAGAGATTTCAGAGACAGGGTGAACACCATATATTTT	CATSRDFRDRVNTIYF
TRBJ2-3	TRBV30	TRBD2	-	TGTGCCTGGAGAGGGGCGGGAGTCCACACCACAGATACGCAGTATTTT	CAWRGAGVHTTDTQYF
TRBJ2-7	TRBV9	-	-	TGTGCCAGCAGCCCGAGAAGAGGGTCCTACGAGCAGTACTTC	CASSPRRGSYEQYF
TRBJ1-5	TRBV11-2	-	-	TGTGCCAGCAGCCTCTGCGGGGATATTACCCACAATCAGCCCCAGCATTTT	CASSLCGDITHNQPQHF
TRBJ2-5	TRBV7-7	TRBD1	-	TGTGCTAGCAGCTACAGATTGGGACAGGAGACCCAGTACTTC	CASSYRLGQETQYF
TRBJ2-4	TRBV12-5	TRBD1	-	TGTGCTAGTGGTTTGGTCCCAGGTCGACAGGGGGAAAACATTCAGTACTTC	CASGLVPGRQGENIQYF
TRBJ2-7	TRBV2	-	-	TGTGCCAGCAGTGGAGGCGAGCAGTACTTC	CASSGGEQYF
TRBJ2-7	TRBV4-1	TRBD1	-	TGCGCCAGCAGCCAAATCCGGGACAGTTCCTACGAGCAGTACTTC	CASSQIRDSSYEQYF
TRBJ2-1	TRBV19	-	-	TGTGCCAGTAGTATAGAAGCTAGTCTCAATGAGCAGTTCTTC	CASSIEASLNEQFF
TRBJ2-2	TRBV10-2	TRBD2	-	TGCGCCAGCAGGACTAGCGGAGGGACCGGGGAGCTGTTTTTT	CASRTSGGTGELFF
TRBJ2-1	TRBV10-3	TRBD2	-	TGTGCCATCAGTGAGGGTGTGGTAGCGGGAGGGCCCTACAATGAGCAGTTCTTC	CAISEGVVAGGPYNEQFF
TRBJ2-2	TRBV28	-	few	TGTGCCAGCAGTTCCCTAGGCGCTGGAACCGGGGAGCTGTTTTTT	CASSSLGAGTGELFF
TRBJ2-1	TRBV6-6	TRBD2	-	TGTGCCACCAAAACGGCGGGAGGGTATTACAATGAGCAGTTCTTC	CATKTAGGYYNEQFF
TRBJ2-5	TRBV18	TRBD1	-	TGTGCCAGCTCTGGGGGGCACCGGGACAGGAACCAAGAGACCCAGTACTTC	CASSGGHRDRNQETQYF
TRBJ1-2	TRBV7-4	TRBD1	-	TGTGCCAGCAGTCTAAAAGGGGGCTCGGAAATCCTTGGCTACACCTTC	CASSLKGGSEILGYTF
TRBJ2-5	TRBV9	-	once	TGTGCCAGCACCCGCTCTTTAGCGGCCCAAGAGACCCAGTACTTC	CASTRSLAAQETQYF
TRBJ2-7	TRBV7-2	TRBD1	-	TGTGCCAGCAGCCCCCCGGGACAGGGCTTCTACGAGCAGTACTTC	CASSPPGQGFYEQYF
TRBJ1-5	TRBV5-1	-	-	TGCGCCAGCAGCTTGGACGGAGATCAGCCCCAGCATTTT	CASSLDGDQPQHF
TRBJ2-1	TRBV19	-	-	TGTGCCAGTACCAACTACACGGGGGATCCCTCCTACAATGAGCAGTTCTTC	CASTNYTGDPSYNEQFF
TRBJ2-1	TRBV9	TRBD2	-	TGTGCCAGCAGCGTAGAGGCTAGCGGGAGTGGTGAGCAGTTCTTC	CASSVEASGSGEQFF
TRBJ2-1	TRBV11-3	-	-	TGTGCCAGCAGCTTGGAGGGCCGTGGAGAGCAGTTCTTC	CASSLEGRGEQFF